The rows below give T cell receptor beta chains drawn from one sample of a study of blood T cell repertoires in COVID-19. Here immunoSEQ multiplex PCR was the method, and the copy in TCRdb shows in-frame clones only, minus some. Counted here are around 60,000 clones, approximately 84% occurring once; the ten biggest clones make up roughly 16%. Sequencing used peripheral blood. Every receptor here comes from a man in his fifties or sixties with COVID-19, enrolled during active disease. CDR3s include the opening cysteine and the closing phenylalanine or tryptophan. The order of the fields is CDR3 protein, V gene.

CDR3 protein: CASSLTLSEQFF
V gene: TRBV11-3

CDR3 protein: CATRWGQGRTDTQYF
V gene: TRBV15

CDR3 protein: CASSNTNTGELFF
V gene: TRBV18

CDR3 protein: CAWSVPDEKLFF
V gene: TRBV30

CDR3 protein: CASSSGSGNTQYF
V gene: TRBV7-7

CDR3 protein: CASSLWQGGNTGELFF
V gene: TRBV3-1/TRBV3-2

CDR3 protein: CASSLSTSGNTGELFF
V gene: TRBV7-6

CDR3 protein: CSVLRQGTGELFF
V gene: TRBV29-1

CDR3 protein: CASSPSLENQPQHF
V gene: TRBV6-6

CDR3 protein: CASSLGTSGYNEQFF
V gene: TRBV9

CDR3 protein: CASSQQMNTEAFF
V gene: TRBV18

CDR3 protein: CASSKKTGALGNTQYF
V gene: TRBV7-3

CDR3 protein: CASTDPGEPNEKLFF
V gene: TRBV5-1

CDR3 protein: CASSLRGADINIQYF
V gene: TRBV19

CDR3 protein: CSVEDQQVDGYTF
V gene: TRBV29-1

CDR3 protein: CASSYNRAYEQYF
V gene: TRBV6-5

CDR3 protein: CASSNDRGGYTF
V gene: TRBV19

CDR3 protein: CASSRYNTDTQYF
V gene: TRBV18

CDR3 protein: CATSRDTPLATYYGYTF
V gene: TRBV15

CDR3 protein: CASSVADRGSGNTIYF
V gene: TRBV9

CDR3 protein: CASSLSGQYNSNQPQHF
V gene: TRBV5-6

CDR3 protein: CASSDLSGFSYNEQFF
V gene: TRBV10-1

CDR3 protein: CASSQQKGGEQETQYF
V gene: TRBV4-2

CDR3 protein: CASSPRASYEQYF
V gene: TRBV18

CDR3 protein: CASERDGNQPQHF
V gene: TRBV7-9

CDR3 protein: CASSFEGGGPQHF
V gene: TRBV5-1

CDR3 protein: CAWCPRTDIFEQYF
V gene: TRBV30

CDR3 protein: CAWIPAGFMGRTLSGGNTIYF
V gene: TRBV30

CDR3 protein: CASSYLASGKNIQYF
V gene: TRBV6-5

CDR3 protein: CAWSPFFQANYGYTF
V gene: TRBV30

CDR3 protein: CASSVEPQGLNTEAFF
V gene: TRBV9

CDR3 protein: CASSALPSGSSTDTQYF
V gene: TRBV2

CDR3 protein: CASSSGQTYEQYF
V gene: TRBV5-1

CDR3 protein: CASSPITSGGNEKLFF
V gene: TRBV28

CDR3 protein: CASSQINGGTGLYQPQHF
V gene: TRBV3-1/TRBV3-2

CDR3 protein: CASGQESSYNSPLHF
V gene: TRBV2

CDR3 protein: CAWSTGGGNQPQHF
V gene: TRBV30

CDR3 protein: CASRDTRLEKLFF
V gene: TRBV19

CDR3 protein: CASSAPGTGLVEQYF
V gene: TRBV10-1

CDR3 protein: CASSFSGTDHYEQYF
V gene: TRBV7-3

CDR3 protein: CASSQDSPNYGYTF
V gene: TRBV6-5

CDR3 protein: CASSEEYRGQYF
V gene: TRBV6-1

CDR3 protein: CAWSKGLDTEAFF
V gene: TRBV30

CDR3 protein: CASSQYSGTGISGNTIYF
V gene: TRBV18

CDR3 protein: CASSPESSGANVLTF
V gene: TRBV18

CDR3 protein: CSVESTGELFF
V gene: TRBV29-1

CDR3 protein: CASSAGDVGYTF
V gene: TRBV9

CDR3 protein: CASSRGLADYNEQFF
V gene: TRBV5-5

CDR3 protein: CATSGNGEAFF
V gene: TRBV24-1

CDR3 protein: CASSGLLGVTDTQYF
V gene: TRBV2

CDR3 protein: CASSVPGLAQETQYF
V gene: TRBV28

CDR3 protein: CASSDNGELGQPQHF
V gene: TRBV6-4

CDR3 protein: CASARDRGHYEQYF
V gene: TRBV6-5

CDR3 protein: CASSTRWAGRGEKLFF
V gene: TRBV19

CDR3 protein: CASSSTRIYTDTQYF
V gene: TRBV7-9

CDR3 protein: CASSFPTRGYTF
V gene: TRBV7-9

CDR3 protein: CASTLDTYNSPLHF
V gene: TRBV11-2

CDR3 protein: CASSSVQGGYGYTF
V gene: TRBV28

CDR3 protein: CASSPNTQETQYF
V gene: TRBV18

CDR3 protein: CASSSQGGQPQHF
V gene: TRBV7-3